These 29 T cell receptor beta chains came from one sample sequenced in a study of blood T cell repertoires in COVID-19. The protocol was immunoSEQ multiplex PCR, while the TCRdb copy is restricted to in-frame clones and leaves out a portion. The table has about 230,000 clones, 75% to 85% seen once. The specimen was peripheral blood. These receptors originate from a woman aged 30 to 39 with COVID-19, enrolled during active disease.

V and J are TRBV9 and TRBJ1-2; no reliable D call. The V and J ends lost 4 bases and 1 base respectively, with 5 bases between them. The length of the CDR3 is 12 residues. Germline loops: CDR1 SGDLS, CDR2 YYNGEE. CDR3 sequence (DNA): TGTGCCAGCAGCCAGGATAACTATGGCTACACCTTC. As protein: CASSQDNYGYTF.

This chain uses TRBV4-3 with TRBJ2-6, with 9 nucleotides matching TRBD1. The CDR3 runs to 18 residues. Trimming removed 4 bases from V and 0 bases from J; junction bases left unmatched: 7. CDR1 is LGHNA, CDR2 YSLEER, per germline. CDR3 in DNA: TGCGCCAGCAGCCCTGGACAGGGGAGACTCTCTGGGGCCAACGTCCTGACTTTC. This sequence encodes CASSPGQGRLSGANVLTF.

The chain links TRBV7-3 to TRBJ2-2, with D possibly being TRBD2 (6 bases). The CDR3 covers 13 residues. Germline lookup yields CDR1 SGHTA and CDR2 FQGTGA. Trimming removed 6 bases from V and 2 bases from J, with 7 bases in between. The CDR3 here is CASSSGNTGELFF. In DNA, the CDR3 is TGTGCCAGCAGTAGCGGAAACACCGGGGAGCTGTTTTTT.

The V gene is TRBV3-1 (or the pseudogene TRBV3-2), the J gene TRBJ2-1; 8 bases line up with TRBD2. Germline values: CDR1 LGHDT, CDR2 YNNKEL (reference sequence). Trimming took 4 bases from V and 9 from J; bases not matched to a gene: 11. The CDR3 sequence is 15 residues long. CDR3 DNA: TGTGCCAGCAGCCCTCGAGCAGCGGGAGCGGGTGAGCAGTTCTTC. Translated, it gives CASSPRAAGAGEQFF.

The chain couples TRBV9 to TRBJ1-4; 9 bases are a match to TRBD1. The CDR3 is made up of 15 amino acids. The V and J ends lost 4 bases and 8 bases, in that order; junction bases with no gene match: 9. Germline values: CDR1 SGDLS, CDR2 YYNGEE. CDR3 DNA sequence: TGTGCCAGCAGCTCCTCCGGGACAGGGATCGAAAAACTGTTTTTT. Translation: CASSSSGTGIEKLFF.

The V and J genes are TRBV2 and TRBJ2-3; 7 nucleotides align to TRBD1. CDR1 and CDR2 from the germline V gene are SNHLY and FYNNEI. The CDR3 contains 14 residues. J lost 3 bases, V lost 7 bases, and 7 bases had no gene match. The CDR3 DNA reads TGTGCCAGCAATTGGGACAGCTTGACAGATACGCAGTATTTT. Translating gives CASNWDSLTDTQYF.

V gene TRBV6-5 combines with J gene TRBJ1-5; 9 nucleotides line up with TRBD1. The CDR3 covers 15 residues. CDR1 is MNHEY, CDR2 SVGAGI, per germline. V lost 5 bases and J lost 5; bases outside the gene matches: 7. The CDR3 DNA is TGTGCCAGCAGTAGAGACAGGGGGGGGGATCAGCCCCAGCATTTT. This encodes CASSRDRGGDQPQHF.

This clone was found a few times. This chain uses TRBV7-2 with TRBJ2-4; 8 bases agree with TRBD2. The CDR3 totals 19 residues. Germline V CDR1 and CDR2: SGHTA, FQGNSA. J was trimmed by 1 base and V by 2 bases; bases with no gene match: 13. CDR3 amino acids: CASSLRGAGTRGAKNIQYF. The CDR3 DNA sequence: TGTGCCAGCAGCTTAAGGGGCGCCGGGACTAGAGGGGCCAAAAACATTCAGTACTTC.

This sequence joins TRBV28 and TRBJ2-7; D might be TRBD1 (5 bases). Trimming shortened V by 3 bases and J by 3 bases, and 18 bases separated the two germline ends. In germline, CDR1 is MDHEN, CDR2 SYDVKM. The CDR3 extends over 16 amino acids. CDR3 bases: TGTGCCAGCAGTTTCAATTTAGGGCAGGGTAACTACGAGCAGTACTTC. Residues: CASSFNLGQGNYEQYF. The whole variable domain, filled in from reference TRBV28 and TRBJ2-7, reads DVKVTQSSRYLVKRTGEKVFLECVQDMDHENMFWYRQDPGLGLRLIYFSYDVKMKEKGDIPEGYSVSREKKERFSLILESASTNQTSMYLCASSFNLGQGNYEQYFGPGTRLTVT.

This chain uses TRBV5-4 with TRBJ1-4; possible D gene TRBD1, 5 bases. The CDR3 runs to 15 residues. Germline V gene data show CDR1 as SGHNT and CDR2 as YYREEE (reference sequence). Trimming left V 4 bases short and J 3 bases short, with 13 bases between. The CDR3 loop reads CASSTGGSPNEKLFF. The CDR3 coding sequence is TGTGCCAGCAGCACTGGGGGGTCCCCTAATGAAAAACTGTTTTTT.

The chain recombines TRBV9 with TRBJ1-1; TRBD1 aligns across 8 bases. V was pared by 1 base and J by 11 bases, with 7 bases of the junction left unmatched. This CDR3 spans 13 amino acids. In germline, CDR1 is SGDLS, CDR2 YYNGEE. CDR3: CASSVSRDRRAFF. The CDR3, as DNA: TGTGCCAGCAGCGTAAGCCGGGACAGGCGGGCTTTCTTT.

The chain has TRBV30 and TRBJ1-1; 9 bases agree with TRBD1. V shed 3 bases and J 2 bases; nucleotides not matched to a gene: 10. This CDR3 spans 16 amino acids. CDR1 and CDR2 from the germline V gene are GTSNPN and SVGIG (reference sequence). The CDR3, as DNA: TGTGCCTGGAGCCCTTCCCCGGGACAGGGTAACACTGAAGCTTTCTTT. Translation gives CAWSPSPGQGNTEAFF.

The chain links TRBV4-3 to TRBJ1-4; no firm D call. There are 13 residues in the CDR3. Deletions cut 4 bases from V and 4 bases from J, with 7 bases between. Per the germline V gene, CDR1 is LGHNA and CDR2 is YSLEER. The chain's CDR3 is CASSRGFNEKLFF. CDR3 sequence (DNA): TGCGCCAGCAGCCGAGGATTTAATGAAAAACTGTTTTTT.

The rearrangement uses TRBV19 and TRBJ1-5; 7 bases line up with TRBD1. The CDR3 has 15 residues. V lost 5 bases and J lost 2; bases outside the gene matches: 6. Germline-derived CDR1 and CDR2 are LNHDA and SQIVND (reference sequence). CDR3 DNA sequence: TGTGCCAGTAGTCCCCGACAGGGCCGCAATCAGCCCCAGCATTTT. Residues: CASSPRQGRNQPQHF.

The V and J genes are TRBV30 and TRBJ1-2; TRBD1 might be the D (6 bases). This CDR3 has 13 residues. Germline V gene data show CDR1 as GTSNPN and CDR2 as SVGIG (reference sequence). The V and J ends lost 4 bases and 8 bases respectively, with 17 bases between them. The CDR3 DNA reads as TGTGCCTGGAACTTTGACACAGGGTCAGGCTACACCTTC. Amino acid sequence: CAWNFDTGSGYTF.

The CDR3 loop reads CASSEGGSGAPETQYF. CDR3 nucleotide sequence: TGTGCCAGCAGCGAGGGAGGTAGCGGGGCCCCAGAGACCCAGTACTTC. The rearrangement joins TRBV5-4 to TRBJ2-5; 8 bases fit TRBD2. Germline values: CDR1 SGHNT, CDR2 YYREEE (reference sequence). The CDR3 extends over 16 amino acids. J lost 4 bases, V lost 4 bases, and 12 bases had no gene match.

The chain employs TRBV5-6 and TRBJ1-2; the D gene is possibly TRBD1 (5 bases). The CDR3 is made up of 14 amino acids. The germline V gene encodes CDR1 SGHDT and CDR2 YYEEEE. Trimming pared 0 bases from V and 5 bases from J, leaving 11 bases between. The CDR3, as DNA: TGTGCCAGCAGCTTGGTGTGGACAAATTATGGCTACACCTTC. Translating it yields CASSLVWTNYGYTF.

The chain recombines TRBV5-1 with TRBJ2-5, with D uncertain. V lost 3 bases to trimming and J lost 0 bases, with 12 bases between them. Germline V gene sequence: CDR1 SGHRS, CDR2 YFSETQ. This CDR3 is 15 amino acids long. The CDR3 protein is CASSSGGGYQETQYF. Written as DNA, the CDR3 is TGCGCCAGCAGCTCGGGTGGCGGTTACCAAGAGACCCAGTACTTC. Full variable domain (rest looked up from reference TRBV5-1 and TRBJ2-5): KAGVTQTPRYLIKTRGQQVTLSCSPISGHRSVSWYQQTPGQGLQFLFEYFSETQRNKGNFPGRFSGRQFSNSRSEMNVSTLELGDSALYLCASSSGGGYQETQYFGPGTRLLVL.

The rearrangement links TRBV7-2 to TRBJ1-6; D possibly corresponds to TRBD1 (5 bases). The germline gives CDR1 SGHTA, CDR2 FQGNSA. The V and J ends lost 5 bases and 10 bases respectively, with 12 bases between them. CDR3 size: 13 residues. This CDR3 is CASSLRQRSPLHF. In nucleotides, the CDR3 is TGTGCCAGCAGCCTGAGACAGCGCTCACCCCTCCACTTT.

The genes are TRBV5-1 and TRBJ2-3, with D possibly matching TRBD2 (6 bases). This CDR3 spans 14 amino acids. V dropped 1 base and J dropped 3 bases, with 9 bases sitting between them. Germline V gene data show CDR1 as SGHRS and CDR2 as YFSETQ. The CDR3 reads CASSLQGGTDTQYF. DNA for the CDR3: TGCGCCAGCAGCTTGCAAGGAGGGACAGATACGCAGTATTTT.

V and J are TRBV2 and TRBJ1-2; a possible D gene is TRBD1 (6 bases). CDR3 length: 13 residues. Per the germline V gene, CDR1 is SNHLY and CDR2 is FYNNEI. V was pared by 7 bases and J by 4 bases, with 13 bases between. CDR3 nucleotide sequence: TGTGCCAGCATTCTGGACAGTCTCTATGGCTACACCTTC. Amino acids: CASILDSLYGYTF.

V and J are TRBV5-1 and TRBJ2-3; 8 bases are shared with TRBD1. This CDR3 contains 14 residues. CDR1 is SGHRS, CDR2 YFSETQ, per germline. J was trimmed by 2 bases and V by 7 bases; bases with no gene match: 6. The CDR3 region is CASCPGGATDTQYF. The CDR3 coding sequence is TGCGCCAGCTGCCCAGGGGGCGCCACAGATACGCAGTATTTT. The full variable domain, in which reference TRBV5-1 and TRBJ2-3 provide the parts outside the CDR3, is KAGVTQTPRYLIKTRGQQVTLSCSPISGHRSVSWYQQTPGQGLQFLFEYFSETQRNKGNFPGRFSGRQFSNSRSEMNVSTLELGDSALYLCASCPGGATDTQYFGPGTRLTVL.

The genes are TRBV5-4 and TRBJ2-2; TRBD2 agrees at 12 bases. The ends lost 4 bases at V and 5 bases at J; junction bases unmatched: 9. In germline, CDR1 is SGHNT, CDR2 YYREEE (reference sequence). This CDR3 has 17 residues. The CDR3: CASSLRLAGVGTGELFF. CDR3 nucleotide sequence: TGTGCCAGCAGCCTTCGACTAGCGGGAGTTGGGACCGGGGAGCTGTTTTTT.

This chain connects TRBV7-2 to TRBJ1-5; the D gene is possibly TRBD1 (5 bases). V was cut by 3 bases and J by 9 bases, with 9 bases left in between. Germline V lookup: CDR1 SGHTA, CDR2 FQGNSA. The CDR3 has 12 residues. CDR3 nucleotides: TGTGCCAGCAGCTTCGGGGGGGGGCCCCAGCATTTT. Amino acids: CASSFGGGPQHF.

The chain uses TRBV28 and TRBJ2-7, with TRBD1 matching over 7 bases. Germline CDR1 MDHEN, CDR2 SYDVKM. This CDR3 is 16 amino acids long. With V trimmed by 5 bases and J by 6 bases, 16 bases remained unmatched. The CDR3 nucleotides read TGTGCCAGCAGTCCTCGCCCCCGGACAGGCCTAGGCGAGCAGTACTTC. This encodes CASSPRPRTGLGEQYF.

The chain employs TRBV9 and TRBJ2-5; 11 bases map to TRBD2. The CDR3 spans 16 residues. Germline CDR1 and CDR2: SGDLS and YYNGEE. Unmatched junction bases numbered 8, after V lost 4 bases and J lost 3 bases. The CDR3 here is CASSPPTSGEKETQYF. The DNA for the CDR3 is TGTGCCAGCAGCCCCCCGACTAGCGGGGAAAAAGAGACCCAGTACTTC.

The V and J genes are TRBV2 and TRBJ2-1; D remains unclear. V lost 7 bases, J lost 3 bases, and 10 bases lay in between. The CDR3 extends over 13 amino acids. Germline CDR1 reads SNHLY; CDR2 reads FYNNEI. This chain's CDR3 is CASIGVYYNEQFF. In DNA form, the CDR3 reads TGTGCCAGCATAGGAGTATACTACAATGAGCAGTTCTTC.

V gene TRBV7-3 combines with J gene TRBJ2-3; the match to TRBD2 covers 8 bases. With V trimmed by 2 bases and J by 6 bases, 4 bases remained unmatched. The CDR3 sequence is 14 residues long. The germline V gene encodes CDR1 SGHTA and CDR2 FQGTGA. The CDR3, as DNA: TGTGCCAGCAGCTTAGATCCGGGAGGGGATACGCAGTATTTT. It yields the protein CASSLDPGGDTQYF.

V and J are TRBV7-2 and TRBJ1-2, with D tentatively TRBD1 (6 bases). The CDR3 loop spans 16 amino acids. Germline V gives CDR1 SGHTA, CDR2 FQGNSA. Trimming removed 5 bases from V and 4 bases from J, with 20 bases in between. The CDR3 nucleotides are TGTGCCAGCAGCGAGGAAGTGACAGGCTTCGGCTATGGCTACACCTTC. Its protein is CASSEEVTGFGYGYTF. Supplemented by reference TRBV7-2 and TRBJ1-2, the full variable domain reads GAGVSQSPSNKVTEKGKDVELRCDPISGHTALYWYRQSLGQGLEFLIYFQGNSAPDKSGLPSDRFSAERTGGSVSTLTIQRTQQEDSAVYLCASSEEVTGFGYGYTFGSGTRLTVV.